The 27 T cell receptor beta chains presented below share a single source sample, sequenced in a study of blood T cell repertoires in COVID-19. The table came from immunoSEQ multiplex PCR; TCRdb's copy has only in-frame clones and leaves some out. The data contain 60,000 to 70,000 clones, about 80% of them singletons. Material for sequencing was peripheral blood. These receptors originate from a woman aged 55-75 years with acute or convalescent COVID-19.

The chain is built from TRBV2 and TRBJ1-2; no clear D. The CDR3 sequence is 13 residues long. V lost 0 bases to trimming and J lost 7 bases, with 9 bases between them. Germline-derived CDR1 and CDR2 are SNHLY and FYNNEI. The CDR3 region is CASSEARGLGYTF. For the CDR3, the DNA is TGTGCCAGCAGTGAAGCTCGTGGGCTTGGCTACACCTTC.

The chain employs TRBV10-2 and TRBJ2-2; 7 nucleotides agree with TRBD1. Germline V CDR1 and CDR2: WSHSY, SAAADI. V trimming: 7 bases; J trimming: 1 base; junction bases outside the gene matches: 6. The CDR3 runs 15 residues. CDR3 in amino acids: CASNFAGGNTGELFF. CDR3 sequence (DNA): TGCGCCAGCAATTTCGCAGGGGGGAACACCGGGGAGCTGTTTTTT.

The V gene is TRBV9, the J gene TRBJ2-7; the match to TRBD2 covers 7 bases. V trimming: 4 bases; J trimming: 2 bases; junction bases outside the gene matches: 6. Germline loops: CDR1 SGDLS, CDR2 YYNGEE. CDR3 length: 14 residues. The CDR3 region has the DNA TGTGCCAGCAGCTTGAGGGAGGGCGCCTACGAGCAGTACTTC. Translation gives CASSLREGAYEQYF.

This clone turned up a few times. V gene TRBV6-6 combines with J gene TRBJ1-1; possible D gene TRBD1, 5 bases. The CDR3 is made up of 14 amino acids. V was shortened by 2 bases and J by 1 base, with 8 bases between the two germline ends. Per the germline V gene, CDR1 is MNHNY and CDR2 is SVGAGI (reference sequence). The CDR3 spells CASSYQGSNTEAFF. The CDR3 coding sequence is TGTGCCAGCAGTTACCAGGGTTCGAACACTGAAGCTTTCTTT.

V gene TRBV9 combines with J gene TRBJ2-3, with 8 bases lining up with TRBD2. The CDR3 has 17 residues. The germline V gene has CDR1 SGDLS and CDR2 YYNGEE. The V segment lost 4 bases and the J segment 0 bases; nucleotides outside the gene matches: 10. The CDR3 loop is CASSPRSRGASTDTQYF. CDR3 nucleotides: TGTGCCAGCAGCCCCAGGTCGCGGGGGGCTAGCACAGATACGCAGTATTTT.

As concerns this clone: In the same sample, other DNA sequences code for this CDR3. The V gene is TRBV6-1, the J gene TRBJ2-5, with TRBD1 as a possible D gene (5 bases). CDR1 and CDR2 (germline): MNHNS, SASEGT. The CDR3 is 14 amino acids. Trimming left V 3 bases short and J 1 base short, with 9 bases between. The CDR3 reads CASSEGTGQETQYF. In DNA form, the CDR3 reads TGTGCCAGCAGTGAGGGCACAGGCCAAGAGACCCAGTACTTC.

As to this clone: The junction departs from germline at one end; a sequencing error may be responsible. The chain combines TRBV6-5 with TRBJ1-2; 10 bases are a match to TRBD1. There are 13 residues in the CDR3. The germline V gene encodes CDR1 MNHEY and CDR2 SVGAGI. CDR3 in DNA: TGTGCCAGCAGGAGTACCGGGACAGGGGATGTATTCTTC. Translating gives CASRSTGTGDVFF.

The chain carries TRBV7-3 and TRBJ2-3; 11 bases are shared with TRBD1. The CDR3 totals 15 residues. Germline V gives CDR1 SGHTA, CDR2 FQGTGA. Losses at the gene ends were 5 bases for V and 5 bases for J; bases not matched to a gene: 6. Here the CDR3 reads CASSLGTGGKDTQYF. CDR3 nucleotides: TGTGCCAGCAGCCTCGGGACAGGGGGAAAAGATACGCAGTATTTT.

A single count supports this clone. J is TRBJ1-6 and V is TRBV19; 10 nucleotides line up with TRBD1. Looked up from germline, CDR1 is LNHDA and CDR2 is SQIVND (reference sequence). The CDR3 extends over 17 amino acids. The trim removed 3 bases at V and 8 bases at J, leaving 10 bases unmatched. The CDR3 DNA reads TGTGCCAGTAGTATCAGGCCCAGGACAGGGGGAGATTCACCCCTCCACTTT. Amino acids: CASSIRPRTGGDSPLHF.

The chain recombines TRBV21-1 with TRBJ1-2. TRBV21-1 is tagged as a pseudogene. The CDR3 is 16 residues long. CDR3 residues: CASSKCIAVGGWGYTF. CDR3 DNA: TGTGCCAGCAGCAAATGTATCGCGGTCGGAGGTTGGGGCTACACCTTC.

This chain joins TRBV15 and TRBJ2-5, with 8 bases fitting TRBD2. The ends lost 4 bases at V and 3 bases at J; junction bases unmatched: 13. The CDR3 is made up of 17 amino acids. CDR1 LNHNV and CDR2 YYDKDF come from the germline V gene (reference sequence). The CDR3 bases are TGTGCCACCAGCACGACGGGTAGCGGGGAGTGGGAAGAGACCCAGTACTTC. Translated: CATSTTGSGEWEETQYF.

J is TRBJ1-2 and V is TRBV7-8; D gene ambiguous. CDR1 SGHVS and CDR2 FQNEAQ come from the germline V gene. Trimming removed 5 bases from V and 8 bases from J, with 9 bases in between. This CDR3 is built from 11 residues. CDR3 residues: CASSPKRGYTF. Written as DNA, the CDR3 is TGTGCCAGCAGCCCCAAGAGGGGCTACACCTTC.

The chain carries TRBV19 and TRBJ1-4, with a possible D match to TRBD1 (5 bases). Germline CDR1 is LNHDA and CDR2 is SQIVND (reference sequence). Trimming took off 5 bases at V and 7 bases at J, with 14 bases between the two ends. The CDR3 runs 14 residues. The CDR3 loop is CASSGGGVREKLFF. In nucleotides, the CDR3 is TGTGCCAGTAGTGGGGGAGGGGTTCGTGAAAAACTGTTTTTT.

V is TRBV14 and J is TRBJ1-1; possible D gene TRBD1, 5 bases. CDR3 length: 11 amino acids. Germline CDR1 is SGHDN and CDR2 is FVKESK. V lost 2 bases, J lost 8 bases, and 6 bases lay in between. CDR3 DNA sequence: TGTGCCAGCAGCCAACGGGGGGAAGCTTTCTTT. Its translation is CASSQRGEAFF.

The rearrangement joins TRBV6-1 to TRBJ2-2; the match to TRBD1 covers 7 bases. Losses at the gene ends were 4 bases for V and 5 bases for J; bases not matched to a gene: 10. The CDR3 sequence is 16 residues long. The germline gives CDR1 MNHNS, CDR2 SASEGT. CDR3 region: CASSGVGQDGTGELFF. The CDR3 DNA follows: TGTGCCAGCAGTGGGGTTGGACAGGACGGGACCGGGGAGCTGTTTTTT.

The V call is TRBV5-6, the J call TRBJ1-6; weak D call: TRBD1 (5 bases). The germline V and J ends were trimmed by 2 bases and 9 bases, with 15 bases remaining between them. The CDR3 runs to 15 residues. Germline values: CDR1 SGHDT, CDR2 YYEEEE. In nucleotides, the CDR3 is TGTGCCAGCAGCTTAGGGACTTACCACAGTTCACCCCTCCACTTT. Protein: CASSLGTYHSSPLHF. The whole variable domain, filled in from reference TRBV5-6 and TRBJ1-6, reads DAGVTQSPTHLIKTRGQQVTLRCSPKSGHDTVSWYQQALGQGPQFIFQYYEEEERQRGNFPDRFSGHQFPNYSSELNVNALLLGDSALYLCASSLGTYHSSPLHFGNGTRLTVT.

The chain has TRBV4-1 and TRBJ2-1, with TRBD2 matching over 11 bases. Germline CDR1 is MGHRA and CDR2 is YSYEKL. V lost 6 bases and J lost 7; bases outside the gene matches: 5. This CDR3 spans 14 amino acids. CDR3 amino acids: CASRDSGGANEQFF. DNA for the CDR3: TGCGCCAGCAGAGATAGCGGGGGGGCAAATGAGCAGTTCTTC.

The V and J genes are TRBV15 and TRBJ2-1; 11 bases are a match to TRBD1. This CDR3 comprises 17 residues. With 0 bases clipped from V and 9 bases from J, the junction kept 10 bases outside the gene matches. Germline lookup yields CDR1 LNHNV and CDR2 YYDKDF (reference sequence). The CDR3 DNA follows: TGTGCCACCAGCAGAGATCGGAGGACAGGGGGCCAGATTGAGCAGTTCTTC. Protein product: CATSRDRRTGGQIEQFF.

This CDR3 is CASSIGGQWNTEAFF. The CDR3 DNA reads TGTGCCAGTAGTATAGGGGGACAGTGGAACACTGAAGCTTTCTTT. V gene TRBV19 combines with J gene TRBJ1-1; 7 bases align to TRBD1. This CDR3 has 15 residues. The V gene end was trimmed by 1 base and the J gene end by 1 base; junction bases not matched to a gene: 3. The germline V gene encodes CDR1 LNHDA and CDR2 SQIVND (reference sequence).

The V and J genes are TRBV5-1 and TRBJ1-4, with 7 bases that match TRBD1. The CDR3 is 14 amino acids. CDR1 SGHRS and CDR2 YFSETQ come from the germline V gene. J gave up 2 bases and V 4 bases, and 2 bases lay outside the gene matches. The CDR3 is CASSVDRTNEKLFF. DNA of the CDR3: TGCGCCAGCAGCGTGGACAGGACTAATGAAAAACTGTTTTTT.

This rearrangement joins TRBV7-9 to TRBJ1-4, with a weak D call TRBD1 (5 bases). This CDR3 region has 13 residues. Deletions cut 6 bases from V and 3 bases from J, with 8 bases between. From germline, CDR1 is SEHNR and CDR2 FQNEAQ (reference sequence). The CDR3 region is CASSRGANEKLFF. In nucleotides, the CDR3 is TGTGCCAGCAGTCGGGGGGCTAATGAAAAACTGTTTTTT.

This clone has just a few counts. This sequence joins TRBV4-2 and TRBJ1-2; the D is unclear. Germline assignment: CDR1 LGHNA and CDR2 YNFKEQ. This CDR3 comprises 13 residues. Trimming stripped 2 bases from V and 4 bases from J, with 8 bases between. In DNA, the CDR3 is TGTGCCAGCAGCCAAAGAGGGTTCTATGGCTACACCTTC. Protein sequence: CASSQRGFYGYTF.

This sequence joins TRBV4-1 and TRBJ2-3, with 9 bases identical to TRBD1. The V gene's germline CDR1 is MGHRA and CDR2 YSYEKL. The CDR3 sequence is 15 residues long. Trimming at V came to 4 bases and at J to 0 bases, leaving 2 bases not matched to a gene. The CDR3 here is CASSRDRASTDTQYF. The CDR3 DNA sequence: TGCGCCAGCAGCCGGGACAGGGCAAGCACAGATACGCAGTATTTT.

This clone appeared a single time. As DNA, the CDR3 is TGTGCCAGCAGCTTGGGGGGCTGGGACAGAGCTAACTATGGCTACACCTTC. It yields the protein CASSLGGWDRANYGYTF. The genes are TRBV5-4 and TRBJ1-2; TRBD1 matches at 7 bases. The CDR3 runs 17 residues. The ends lost 0 bases at V and 0 bases at J; junction bases unmatched: 8. Germline V gene data show CDR1 as SGHNT and CDR2 as YYREEE (reference sequence). The full variable domain, completed using reference TRBV5-4 and TRBJ1-2, is ETGVTQSPTHLIKTRGQQVTLRCSSQSGHNTVSWYQQALGQGPQFIFQYYREEENGRGNFPPRFSGLQFPNYSSELNVNALELDDSALYLCASSLGGWDRANYGYTFGSGTRLTVV.

The DNA for the CDR3 is TGTGCCAGCAGCCTTACTACAGGGGGCGTTGCAACTAATGAAAAACTGTTTTTT. Encoded protein: CASSLTTGGVATNEKLFF. The chain joins TRBV11-2 to TRBJ1-4; 9 nucleotides agree with TRBD1. V shed 5 bases and J 0 bases; nucleotides not matched to a gene: 10. The CDR3 is 18 amino acids. Germline CDR1 reads SGHAT; CDR2 reads FQNNGV.

The chain links TRBV9 to TRBJ1-2, with D possibly TRBD1 on 5 matching bases. The CDR3 runs to 16 residues. V shed 4 bases and J shed 0 bases, with 16 bases lying between them. The germline CDR1 and CDR2 sequences are SGDLS and YYNGEE. CDR3 in DNA: TGTGCCAGCAGCTTGACGGCAGGGAAGGCTAACTATGGCTACACCTTC. As protein: CASSLTAGKANYGYTF.

This chain connects TRBV19 to TRBJ2-1; 10 nucleotides match TRBD2. The germline CDR1 and CDR2 sequences are LNHDA and SQIVND (reference sequence). The V segment lost 2 bases and the J segment 6 bases; nucleotides outside the gene matches: 4. CDR3 length: 15 amino acids. The CDR3 region has the DNA TGTGCCAGTAGTATAAAACTAGCGGGGACCAATGAGCAGTTCTTC. Protein: CASSIKLAGTNEQFF.